This T cell receptor beta chain was obtained from a study of blood T cell repertoires in COVID-19. Turning to the study itself: Spain, Italy and the United States supplied samples that represented acute and convalescent COVID-19. PBMCs, B-cell-depleted T cells, or T cells provided the cDNA or gDNA that made up the material.

Only one count was recorded for this clone. Authors' processing steps: For nucleated cells, counts were estimated from reference gene primer amplification. Some clones are missing from TCRdb's copy, which holds only in-frame ones; the method was immunoSEQ multiplex PCR. V, J and clone size reflect that table, while D and trimming were determined from the DNA. The table lists under 200,000 clones, around 81% of them singletons. This receptor was identified in a human donor with acute or convalescent COVID-19. The donor label of this sample is uncertain. Input material: peripheral blood.

CDR3 sequence (DNA): TGTGCCATCAGTGAGTCCGCGGGGGTAATCGCCGGGGAGCTGTTTTTT. It translates to CAISESAGVIAGELFF. The J gene is TRBJ2-2, the V gene TRBV10-3, with 7 bases identical to TRBD2. The CDR3 loop spans 16 amino acids. Trimming took 0 bases from V and 6 from J; bases not matched to a gene: 7. The germline V gene encodes CDR1 ENHRY and CDR2 SYGVKD.